Below, 21 T cell receptor beta chains from the same sample are listed, as sequenced in a study of T cells after somatic rescue of genetic block. Clones were sequenced by immunoSEQ multiplex PCR, and TCRdb holds only the in-frame ones, with some missing. The table includes some 8,000 clones, around 75% detected once. Sequencing was performed on peripheral blood mononuclear cells (PBMCs). The receptor set was obtained from a boy younger than 18.

J is TRBJ2-7 and V is TRBV7-2; 7 bases align to TRBD2. The CDR3 has 15 residues. Trimming took 3 bases from V and 4 from J; bases not matched to a gene: 9. CDR1 SGHTA and CDR2 FQGNSA come from the germline V gene. The CDR3 DNA reads TGTGCCAGCAGCTTTGGGGGAGGGCCGGGATACGAGCAGTACTTC. Protein: CASSFGGGPGYEQYF.

The chain links TRBV4-3 to TRBJ2-5; 9 bases are a match to TRBD2. The V gene end was trimmed by 0 bases and the J gene end by 6 bases; junction bases not matched to a gene: 8. Per germline, CDR1 LGHNA and CDR2 YSLEER. This CDR3 is 16 amino acids long. CDR3 amino acids: CASSQELAGHPQTQYF. The CDR3, as DNA: TGCGCCAGCAGCCAAGAGCTAGCGGGGCACCCCCAGACCCAGTACTTC.

The CDR3 here is CASSERGQGYTGELFF. The CDR3 DNA sequence: TGTGCCAGCAGCGAACGGGGACAGGGGTACACCGGGGAGCTGTTTTTT. The chain combines TRBV11-3 with TRBJ2-2; 10 positions agree with TRBD1. The germline CDR1 and CDR2 sequences are SGHNT and YENEEA. Trimming cost V 5 bases and J 3 bases; bases outside gene matches: 6. The CDR3 has 16 amino acids.

The V and J genes are TRBV7-8 and TRBJ2-1, with D possibly TRBD1 on 7 matching bases. CDR1 is SGHVS, CDR2 FQNEAQ, per germline. The CDR3 loop spans 15 amino acids. Trimming left V 6 bases short and J 6 bases short, with 18 bases between. The CDR3, as DNA: TGTGCCAGCAGTCTAGGGCCAGGGGGAGGCAATGAGCAGTTCTTC. This encodes CASSLGPGGGNEQFF. The whole variable domain, remainder taken from reference TRBV7-8 and TRBJ2-1, is GAGVSQSPRYKVAKRGQDVALRCDPISGHVSLFWYQQALGQGPEFLTYFQNEAQLDKSGLPSDRFFAERPEGSVSTLKIQRTQQEDSAVYLCASSLGPGGGNEQFFGPGTRLTVL.

The chain couples TRBV5-4 to TRBJ1-1; TRBD1 matches 7 bases. Looked up from germline, CDR1 is SGHNT and CDR2 is YYREEE (reference sequence). This CDR3 is 14 amino acids long. Trimming at V came to 6 bases and at J to 5 bases, leaving 10 bases not matched to a gene. In DNA, the CDR3 is TGTGCCAGCAACTTAGACAGGGCGGCGACTGAAGCTTTCTTT. Its protein product is CASNLDRAATEAFF.

This chain uses TRBV11-3 with TRBJ2-7; 8 nucleotides align to TRBD1. The germline CDR1 and CDR2 sequences are SGHNT and YENEEA. Trimming took 5 bases from V and 7 from J; bases not matched to a gene: 25. This CDR3 is built from 19 residues. CDR3 sequence reads: CASSPRRRTGSFPFREQYF. The CDR3 bases are TGTGCCAGCAGCCCCCGGAGGAGGACAGGGAGTTTCCCCTTCCGGGAGCAGTACTTC.

V gene TRBV6-6 combines with J gene TRBJ1-2; D perhaps matches TRBD1 (6 bases). With 6 bases removed from V and 5 bases from J, the gap between germline ends came to 19 bases. The CDR3 contains 15 residues. Germline CDR1 is MNHNY and CDR2 is SVGAGI (reference sequence). The CDR3: CASSPSPGGVYGYTF. The CDR3 region has the DNA TGTGCCAGCAGCCCCTCCCCGGGGGGCGTTTATGGCTACACCTTC.

This chain uses TRBV13 with TRBJ1-2, with D perhaps matching TRBD1 (6 bases). The V and J ends lost 3 bases and 4 bases respectively, with 12 bases between them. The V gene's germline CDR1 is PRHDT and CDR2 FYEKMQ (reference sequence). The CDR3 consists of 14 residues. DNA for the CDR3: TGTGCCAGCAGCTTTAACGGGGGCGCCTATGGCTACACCTTC. The encoded protein is CASSFNGGAYGYTF.

The chain uses TRBV11-1 and TRBJ2-3; 9 bases are shared with TRBD1. There are 15 residues in the CDR3. Germline-derived CDR1 and CDR2 are SGHAT and FQDESV (reference sequence). The junction had 6 bases not matched to a gene; V was cut back by 2 bases and J by 6 bases. CDR3 residues: CASSLPGTGLDTQYF. CDR3 in DNA: TGTGCCAGCAGCTTACCGGGGACAGGGCTGGATACGCAGTATTTT. The full variable domain, completed using reference TRBV11-1 and TRBJ2-3, is EAEVAQSPRYKITEKSQAVAFWCDPISGHATLYWYRQILGQGPELLVQFQDESVVDDSQLPKDRFSAERLKGVDSTLKIQPAELGDSAMYLCASSLPGTGLDTQYFGPGTRLTVL.

The J gene is TRBJ1-1, the V gene TRBV9; D call uncertain. Trimming shortened V by 0 bases and J by 4 bases, and 7 bases separated the two germline ends. CDR3 size: 13 residues. Germline assignment: CDR1 SGDLS and CDR2 YYNGEE. The CDR3 region is CASSVVVGTEAFF. The CDR3 coding sequence is TGTGCCAGCAGCGTAGTAGTCGGCACTGAAGCTTTCTTT.

The V gene is TRBV28, the J gene TRBJ1-2, with D hard to call. V was clipped by 2 bases and J by 5 bases, with 6 bases between them. The CDR3 has 12 residues. Germline V gene lookup returns CDR1 MDHEN and CDR2 SYDVKM. CDR3 nucleotide sequence: TGTGCCAGCAGTTTACTTGAGTATGGCTACACCTTC. Encoded protein: CASSLLEYGYTF.

The V call is TRBV7-9, the J call TRBJ2-3; D unresolved. CDR1 and CDR2 (germline): SEHNR, FQNEAQ (reference sequence). V was clipped by 1 base and J by 8 bases, with 7 bases between them. CDR3 length: 12 amino acids. CDR3 loop: CASSLEVATQYF. CDR3 DNA sequence: TGTGCCAGCAGCTTAGAAGTAGCTACGCAGTATTTT.

V usage is TRBV5-1 and J usage is TRBJ2-1, with TRBD1 matching over 7 bases. Germline V gene sequence: CDR1 SGHRS, CDR2 YFSETQ. Losses at the gene ends were 7 bases for V and 7 bases for J; bases not matched to a gene: 11. CDR3 size: 14 residues. The CDR3, as DNA: TGCGCCAGCGGAGCCTTAGGGGGCGGGAATGAGCAGTTCTTC. Amino acid sequence: CASGALGGGNEQFF.

V is TRBV11-3 and J is TRBJ2-3; possibly TRBD1 for D (6 bases). The V and J ends lost 5 bases and 5 bases respectively, with 14 bases between them. There are 14 residues in the CDR3. Germline CDR1 and CDR2: SGHNT and YENEEA. The CDR3 here is CASSQGRTVDTQYF. The CDR3 nucleotides are TGTGCCAGCAGCCAGGGCAGGACAGTAGATACGCAGTATTTT.

The chain has TRBV28 and TRBJ1-5; D remains ambiguous. Germline V gives CDR1 MDHEN, CDR2 SYDVKM. The CDR3 contains 17 residues. Trimming removed 4 bases at V and 5 bases at J, with 21 bases between. In nucleotides, the CDR3 is TGTGCCAGCAGTTCCTTGAGGGATTGGGAGGTGGATCAGCCCCAGCATTTT. Translating it yields CASSSLRDWEVDQPQHF.

Only one count was recorded for this clone. Written as DNA, the CDR3 is TGTGCCAGCAGTTTGAGTGGTAATAATGAAAAACTGTTTTTT. This codes for CASSLSGNNEKLFF. V gene TRBV6-5 combines with J gene TRBJ1-4; D is unresolved. The ends were cut back, 4 bases at V and 4 bases at J, with 10 bases in the middle. The CDR3 is made up of 14 amino acids. Looked up from germline, CDR1 is MNHEY and CDR2 is SVGAGI.

The DNA of the CDR3 is TGTGCCAGCAGCGCGGGACTAGCGGGAGGACCCTACGAGACCCAGTACTTC. This encodes CASSAGLAGGPYETQYF. The chain uses TRBV9 and TRBJ2-5; 15 nucleotides align to TRBD2. J lost 5 bases, V lost 3 bases, and 8 bases had no gene match. The CDR3 covers 17 residues. CDR1 SGDLS and CDR2 YYNGEE come from the germline V gene.

The gene calls are TRBV6-5 and TRBJ1-1; 7 bases match TRBD1. Germline V gene data show CDR1 as MNHEY and CDR2 as SVGAGI. The CDR3 sequence is 15 residues long. V shed 0 bases and J 3 bases; nucleotides not matched to a gene: 4. DNA of the CDR3: TGTGCCAGCAGTTACTCCGGCAGGGGGTACACTGAAGCTTTCTTT. It yields the protein CASSYSGRGYTEAFF.

The DNA of the CDR3 is TGTGCCAGCAGCCCCCGGGACAGAGCCTTCTACGAGCAGTACTTC. It codes for CASSPRDRAFYEQYF. The rearrangement uses TRBV6-1 and TRBJ2-7; 7 bases are shared with TRBD1. The CDR3 is 15 amino acids. The V gene end was trimmed by 6 bases and the J gene end by 3 bases; junction bases not matched to a gene: 11. Germline CDR1 and CDR2: MNHNS and SASEGT.

The chain joins TRBV2 to TRBJ1-2, with no clear D. Deletions cut 2 bases from V and 4 bases from J, with 17 bases between. Per the germline V gene, CDR1 is SNHLY and CDR2 is FYNNEI. This CDR3 has 16 residues. Written as DNA, the CDR3 is TGTGCCAGCAGTGAACCCTCCGCAGCACACACCTATGGCTACACCTTC. Protein sequence: CASSEPSAAHTYGYTF.

The genes are TRBV27 and TRBJ1-4; 12 positions match TRBD1. CDR1 is MNHEY, CDR2 SMNVEV, per germline (reference sequence). The CDR3 runs to 15 residues. J was trimmed by 10 bases and V by 5 bases; bases with no gene match: 8. In DNA form, the CDR3 reads TGTGCCAGCAGTCCAAGGGGGACAGGGGGCGGAAAACTGTTTTTT. Its translation: CASSPRGTGGGKLFF.